The source of this TCR beta chain is a study of T cells after yellow fever vaccination. Study details: The authors prepared low-cell-number fractions using SMART-Seq v4 Ultra Low Input.

This clonotype appeared a few times. No antigen is known for it. A 5'RACE template-switching step, the method used to make TCR cDNA, added a universal primer site and UMIs. TCRdb re-derived calls from the 5' RACE reads in MiXCR, one entry per CDR3 protein. The sample gives more than 300,000 distinct CDR3 sequences, approximately 7% of which show up once; 15% to 20% is in the top ten. The CDR3 sequence is 19 residues long. In germline, CDR1 is SGHTA, CDR2 FQGTGA. V was pared by 1 base and J by 4 bases, with 22 bases between. Study-level results: Researchers report a weaker secondary response that nonetheless peaked faster, day 5 versus 15.

The source material was PBMCs, sampled roughly 46 days after the first yellow fever vaccination. The chain links TRBV7-3 to TRBJ2-2; perhaps D is TRBD1 or TRBD2 (5 bases each). The clonotype comes from a man between 18 and 29 years old who received the YFV17D yellow fever vaccine. The CDR3 protein is CASSLNPPGRSWGTGELFF. The CDR3 coding sequence is TGTGCCAGCAGCTTAAATCCGCCGGGGCGGAGCTGGGGCACCGGGGAGCTGTTTTTT.